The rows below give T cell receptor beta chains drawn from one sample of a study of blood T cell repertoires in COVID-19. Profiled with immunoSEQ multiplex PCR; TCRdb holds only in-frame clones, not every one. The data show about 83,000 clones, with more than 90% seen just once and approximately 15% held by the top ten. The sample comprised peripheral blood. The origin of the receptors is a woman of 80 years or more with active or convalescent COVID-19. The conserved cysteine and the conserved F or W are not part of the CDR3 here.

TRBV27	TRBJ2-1	ASSLSIVRGYNEQF
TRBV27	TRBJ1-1	ASSPSPGEAF
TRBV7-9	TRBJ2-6	ASSLTTSSGANVLT
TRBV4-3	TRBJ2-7	ASSQEYRTGMWEQY
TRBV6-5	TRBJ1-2	ASSPTGGKIYGYT
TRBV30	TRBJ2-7	AWRPSQGAGYEQY
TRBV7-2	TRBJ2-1	ASSLPRPLRGGSRDEQF
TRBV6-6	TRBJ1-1	ASSYLTGPNTEAF
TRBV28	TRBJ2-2	ASSPTPFIQGNTGELF
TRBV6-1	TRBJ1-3	ASSEAGTGSGNTIY
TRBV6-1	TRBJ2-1	ASSERQGAQGIKRDEQF
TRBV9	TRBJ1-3	ASSARDNGNTIY
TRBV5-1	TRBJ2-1	ASSLASGRHNEQF
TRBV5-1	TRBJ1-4	ASSGPGVSTNEKLF
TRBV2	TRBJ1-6	ASSEEGRLYNSPLH
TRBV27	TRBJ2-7	ASSLSTGGYEQY
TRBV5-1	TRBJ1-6	ASTPETGGDNSPLH
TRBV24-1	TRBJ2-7	ATSDAGQTYEQY
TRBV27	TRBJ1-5	ASSLSLRTGDISNQPQH
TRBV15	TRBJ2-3	ATSSRQNTDTQY
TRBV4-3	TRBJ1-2	ASSPQGPGAGYT
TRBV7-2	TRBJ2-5	ASSLGTAQRETQY
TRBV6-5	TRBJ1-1	ASSKGQGLEAF
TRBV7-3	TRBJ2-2	ASSGLAPGAGELF
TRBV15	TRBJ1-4	ATSRDRGDEKLF
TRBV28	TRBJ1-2	ASSLRTLAGYT
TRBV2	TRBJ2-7	ASSERGTVNYEQY
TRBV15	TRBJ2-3	ATSSAGQDHTDTQY
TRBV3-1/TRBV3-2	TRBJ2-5	ASSPHRGGPSEETQY
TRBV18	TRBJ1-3	ASSPMAGDGNTIY
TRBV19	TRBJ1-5	ASSIQAGGRQPQH
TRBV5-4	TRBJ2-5	ASSRPKAGGQETQY
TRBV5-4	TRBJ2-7	ASRPTGDKGEQY
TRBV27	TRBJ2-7	ASSYTGDSGEQY
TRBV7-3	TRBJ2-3	ASSLTGGRDTQY
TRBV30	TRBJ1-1	AWSGGEAF
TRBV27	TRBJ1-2	ASSLFGRGRDYGYT
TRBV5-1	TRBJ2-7	ASSSLRGDEQY
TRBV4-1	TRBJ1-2	ASSQEGSNYGYT
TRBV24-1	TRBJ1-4	ATSDSNRDRGEKLF
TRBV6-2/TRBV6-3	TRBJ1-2	ASSTTGGAYGYT
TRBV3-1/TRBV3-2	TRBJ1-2	ASSPRTGSRYGYT
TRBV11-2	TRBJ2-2	ASSLTKTSDVVAGELF
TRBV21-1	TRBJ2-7	ASSTCLNAGGHSYEQY
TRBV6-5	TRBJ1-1	ASRVSGNTEAF
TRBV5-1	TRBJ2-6	ASSSRGVGANVLT
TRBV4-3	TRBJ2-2	APILSRTGELF
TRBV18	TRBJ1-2	ASSPPTAWGYT
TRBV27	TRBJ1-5	ASRPGQGGSQPQH
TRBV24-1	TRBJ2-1	ATSAAGTGSYNEQF
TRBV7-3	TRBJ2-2	ASSLSSATNTGELF
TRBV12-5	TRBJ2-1	ASGLGEGVYNEQF
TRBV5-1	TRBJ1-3	ASSLETGVGNTIY
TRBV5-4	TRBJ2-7	ASSLRTGGSSYEQY
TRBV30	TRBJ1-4	AWSRSATNEKLF
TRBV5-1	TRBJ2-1	ASSHISGTGPNEQF
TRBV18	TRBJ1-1	ASSPPGNTEAF